Listed below are T cell receptor beta chains from one sample, sequenced in a study of control samples from healthy donors and cancer patients. Some clones are missing from TCRdb's copy, which holds only in-frame ones; the method was immunoSEQ multiplex PCR. Of about 83,000 clones in the sample, about nine tenths were seen once. What was sequenced was blood. These receptors all come from a man aged 25-45 years in good health. The conserved cysteine and the conserved F or W are not part of the CDR3 here. The size field is filled for only some rows; it gives once, few, many or a size class.

j_call	clone_size	v_call	cdr3_aa
TRBJ2-5	NA	TRBV7-9	ASSLASGGQTQY
TRBJ1-2	NA	TRBV30	AWSVYGLPPYGYT
TRBJ2-3	NA	TRBV24-1	ATSDAPGSTDTQY
TRBJ2-5	NA	TRBV30	ACLRQGAGETQY
TRBJ1-5	NA	TRBV7-8	ASSPGTEIYQPQH
TRBJ2-5	NA	TRBV7-2	ASSHQAGGPGETQY
TRBJ2-1	NA	TRBV13	ASSIRKGATYNEQF
TRBJ1-4	NA	TRBV5-5	ASKFNAGEKLF
TRBJ2-7	NA	TRBV9	ASSVAGTVGYEQY
TRBJ2-1	once	TRBV19	ASRLAGGPIGSSYNEQF
TRBJ1-2	NA	TRBV19	ASSKQGEDYGYT
TRBJ2-7	NA	TRBV4-1	ASSRGGGVAYEQY
TRBJ2-1	NA	TRBV12-3/TRBV12-4	ASSFVSGGEF
TRBJ2-7	once	TRBV5-1	ASSSVSRAATKY
TRBJ1-6	NA	TRBV3-1/TRBV3-2	ASSQREGDSPLH
TRBJ1-2	NA	TRBV19	ASSSQDLHNYGYT
TRBJ1-6	NA	TRBV10-3	AISESRDTSPLH
TRBJ2-7	NA	TRBV2	ASMTGTGGQRSYEQY
TRBJ1-1	NA	TRBV24-1	ATSERGDTEAF
TRBJ1-1	few	TRBV19	ASSIGAGGAPGSTEAF
TRBJ1-5	few	TRBV28	ASSYSRVQPQH
TRBJ2-7	NA	TRBV5-3	ARSGHQAGRVPGYEQY
TRBJ1-6	NA	TRBV12-3/TRBV12-4	ASSFGARAPLH
TRBJ1-3	NA	TRBV28	ASRPTGTSSGNTIY
TRBJ2-3	NA	TRBV12-5	ASGLLRKDTQY
TRBJ2-7	once	TRBV7-8	ASSSLAGWAYEQY
TRBJ2-7	NA	TRBV4-1	ASSQDRNSGRAWD